The 26 T cell receptor beta chains reported below all come from one sample, sequenced in a study of OX40 agonist ivuxolimab in advanced cancers. TCRdb keeps only in-frame clones here, not all; method: immunoSEQ multiplex PCR. The repertoire consists of 60,000 to 70,000 clones, with approximately 86% occurring once and the leading ten covering 2.5% to 3%. The material sequenced was CD4+ or CD8+ T cells sorted from blood, taken in a trial of the OX40 agonist ivuxolimab. The source of these receptors is an adult with an advanced solid tumor such as melanoma, head and neck, liver or kidney cancer.

This chain links TRBV20-1 with TRBJ2-7, with 7 bases aligning to TRBD2. There are 11 residues in the CDR3. Looked up from germline, CDR1 is DFQATT and CDR2 is SNEGSKA (reference sequence). The ends lost 8 bases at V and 5 bases at J; junction bases unmatched: 6. CDR3 in amino acids: CSPAGNDEQYF. The CDR3 nucleotides read TGCAGTCCAGCGGGAAATGACGAGCAGTACTTC.

The V and J genes are TRBV6-1 and TRBJ1-2, with D maybe TRBD1 (5 bases). The V end lost 7 bases, the J end lost 3 bases, and 15 bases lay between the germline ends. The CDR3 contains 14 residues. From germline, CDR1 is MNHNS and CDR2 SASEGT. The CDR3 spells CASTRDGADYGYTF. DNA of the CDR3: TGTGCCAGCACCCGGGACGGAGCGGACTATGGCTACACCTTC.

The chain recombines TRBV9 with TRBJ1-1, with D maybe TRBD1 (6 bases). The CDR3 spans 14 residues. The V gene's germline CDR1 is SGDLS and CDR2 YYNGEE. The ends were cut back, 5 bases at V and 4 bases at J, with 15 bases in the middle. CDR3 nucleotides: TGTGCCAGCAGTCCCTTGACAGGTCGCACTGAAGCTTTCTTT. It encodes CASSPLTGRTEAFF.

The V call is TRBV27, the J call TRBJ2-6; TRBD1 aligns across 12 bases. The ends lost 10 bases at V and 4 bases at J; junction bases unmatched: 8. This CDR3 region has 16 residues. Germline V gives CDR1 MNHEY, CDR2 SMNVEV (reference sequence). CDR3 bases: TGTGCCACCTCGGGACAGGGGGCGCTAGGGGCCAACGTCCTGACTTTC. This encodes CATSGQGALGANVLTF.

This chain connects TRBV19 to TRBJ2-2; no firm D call. The CDR3 loop spans 14 amino acids. Germline V gene sequence: CDR1 LNHDA, CDR2 SQIVND (reference sequence). The V gene lost 0 bases and the J gene lost 8 bases, with 10 bases spanning the gap. The CDR3 nucleotides are TGTGCCAGTAGTATAGATTCCGGGTTGGGGGAGCTGTTTTTT. It is translated as CASSIDSGLGELFF.

J is TRBJ1-1 and V is TRBV5-8; TRBD1 might be the D (6 bases). This CDR3 spans 15 amino acids. Trimming pared 6 bases from V and 3 bases from J, leaving 18 bases between. Germline CDR1 is SGHTS and CDR2 is YDEGEE. CDR3 in amino acids: CASNTGGAGDTEAFF. DNA of the CDR3: TGTGCCAGCAACACCGGGGGGGCCGGGGACACTGAAGCTTTCTTT.

This clone appeared once. In nucleotides, the CDR3 is TGTGCCAGCACCCGGGAACCCGGGCTTGGCGAGCAGTACTTC. This codes for CASTREPGLGEQYF. V gene TRBV9 combines with J gene TRBJ2-5, with D possibly TRBD2 on 5 matching bases. The DNA matches TRBJ2-7 better at its end, which makes the J call doubtful. The CDR3 is 14 amino acids. Germline values: CDR1 SGDLS, CDR2 YYNGEE.

The chain links TRBV25-1 to TRBJ1-4; 11 bases are a match to TRBD1. Unmatched junction bases numbered 12, after V lost 0 bases and J lost 9 bases. CDR3 size: 18 residues. CDR1 and CDR2 from the germline V gene are MGHDK and SYGVNS. In DNA, the CDR3 is TGTGCCAGCAGTGAATATGGGGTCGGGACAGGGGGAAGGCAAAAACTGTTTTTT. Translation: CASSEYGVGTGGRQKLFF.

The chain combines TRBV5-6 with TRBJ2-3; D unresolved. V was clipped by 2 bases and J by 3 bases, with 10 bases between them. Per germline, CDR1 SGHDT and CDR2 YYEEEE. The CDR3 runs 14 residues. CDR3 loop: CASSLTRKTDTQYF. The CDR3 coding sequence is TGTGCCAGCAGCTTAACACGCAAAACAGATACGCAGTATTTT.

The chain carries TRBV2 and TRBJ2-7, with D possibly TRBD1 on 6 matching bases. The V and J ends lost 3 bases and 2 bases respectively, with 11 bases between them. CDR1 is SNHLY and CDR2 is FYNNEI in the germline V gene. This CDR3 region has 14 residues. The CDR3 protein is CASSEQGLTYEQYF. The CDR3 nucleotides are TGTGCCAGCAGTGAGCAGGGGTTAACCTACGAGCAGTACTTC.

This sequence joins TRBV7-9 and TRBJ1-5; D may be TRBD1 (5 bases). Germline V gene sequence: CDR1 SEHNR, CDR2 FQNEAQ (reference sequence). The CDR3 covers 17 residues. V was trimmed by 5 bases and J by 2 bases, leaving 19 bases between them. The CDR3, as DNA: TGTGCCAGCAGCATATCACGCATGGGGGGTGGCAATCAGCCCCAGCATTTT. This codes for CASSISRMGGGNQPQHF. Full variable domain (rest looked up from reference TRBV7-9 and TRBJ1-5): DTGVSQNPRHKITKRGQNVTFRCDPISEHNRLYWYRQTLGQGPEFLTYFQNEAQLEKSRLLSDRFSAERPKGSFSTLEIQRTEQGDSAMYLCASSISRMGGGNQPQHFGDGTRLSIL.

This chain joins TRBV5-4 and TRBJ2-5, with TRBD1 matching over 11 bases. The CDR3 contains 19 residues. CDR1 SGHNT and CDR2 YYREEE come from the germline V gene (reference sequence). The ends lost 1 base at V and 2 bases at J; junction bases unmatched: 13. The CDR3 nucleotides read TGTGCCAGCAGCTTGTTTATAGGCCGGACAGGGGGCGAACAAGAGACCCAGTACTTC. Protein sequence: CASSLFIGRTGGEQETQYF.

The rearrangement uses TRBV6-1 and TRBJ1-5, with 9 bases aligning to TRBD1. This CDR3 is built from 17 residues. V was pared by 4 bases and J by 6 bases, with 13 bases of the junction left unmatched. Germline V gene sequence: CDR1 MNHNS, CDR2 SASEGT. This CDR3 reads CASSGLEGQGISQPQHF. CDR3 in DNA: TGTGCCAGCAGTGGCCTGGAAGGACAGGGGATCAGTCAGCCCCAGCATTTT.

The V and J genes are TRBV6-1 and TRBJ2-5; no definite D call. Between the trimmed V and J ends, which lost 4 bases and 9 bases, there was a span of 18 bases. The CDR3 runs to 14 residues. Per the germline V gene, CDR1 is MNHNS and CDR2 is SASEGT. The DNA of the CDR3 is TGTGCCAGCAGTGCCGGCCCCCTCCAAGAATCCCAGTACTTC. This gives the protein CASSAGPLQESQYF.

This clone was seen a handful of times. This chain links TRBV29-1 with TRBJ2-2; 7 bases are shared with TRBD2. The CDR3 runs to 13 residues. CDR1 and CDR2 from the germline V gene are SQVTM and ANQGSEA. The ends lost 4 bases at V and 4 bases at J; junction bases unmatched: 3. Here the CDR3 DNA reads TGCAGCGTTGTCGGGGAGGGCACCGGGGAGCTGTTTTTT. Protein product: CSVVGEGTGELFF.

The chain employs TRBV5-1 and TRBJ2-1; 11 nucleotides line up with TRBD1. V dropped 3 bases and J dropped 6; count of bases not matched to a gene: 5. The CDR3 has 15 amino acids. Per the germline V gene, CDR1 is SGHRS and CDR2 is YFSETQ. Written as DNA, the CDR3 is TGCGCCAGCAGCTCCGGACAGGGGGCCGTCAATGAGCAGTTCTTC. Protein: CASSSGQGAVNEQFF.

The V and J genes are TRBV6-1 and TRBJ2-3, with D hard to call. The CDR3 is 14 amino acids. The V gene's germline CDR1 is MNHNS and CDR2 SASEGT. Trimming shortened V by 8 bases and J by 0 bases, and 12 bases separated the two germline ends. CDR3 sequence (DNA): TGTGCCAGCTTAGAAATGCGGAGCACAGATACGCAGTATTTT. This sequence encodes CASLEMRSTDTQYF.

J is TRBJ1-2 and V is TRBV4-1; unclear D gene. Per the germline V gene, CDR1 is MGHRA and CDR2 is YSYEKL. Trimming shortened V by 1 base and J by 2 bases, and 11 bases separated the two germline ends. This CDR3 region has 15 residues. The CDR3 nucleotides are TGCGCCAGCAGCCAAGGCAGTGGGGTGAACTATGGCTACACCTTC. This codes for CASSQGSGVNYGYTF.

By share, this clone ranks as large (0.1 to 1%). This sequence joins TRBV7-2 and TRBJ1-1; perhaps TRBD1 as D (5 bases). With 1 base removed from V and 4 bases from J, the gap between germline ends came to 22 bases. Germline lookup yields CDR1 SGHTA and CDR2 FQGNSA. The CDR3 has 18 amino acids. Here the CDR3 reads CASSLGGANTPSFTEAFF. CDR3 coding DNA: TGTGCCAGCAGCTTAGGAGGGGCCAACACCCCCTCCTTCACTGAAGCTTTCTTT.

This chain joins TRBV5-1 and TRBJ2-7; a possible D gene is TRBD1 (6 bases). Germline loops: CDR1 SGHRS, CDR2 YFSETQ. The CDR3 extends over 17 amino acids. Trimming took off 0 bases at V and 1 base at J, with 17 bases between the two ends. The CDR3 reads CASSLGDGGRRSYEQYF. The DNA for the CDR3 is TGCGCCAGCAGCTTGGGGGATGGGGGCCGAAGGTCCTACGAGCAGTACTTC.

Note on this clone: A read error may produce the germline difference seen at one junction end. The chain has TRBV30 and TRBJ1-6; tentatively, D is TRBD1 (6 bases). The CDR3 runs 15 residues. Germline V gene sequence: CDR1 GTSNPN, CDR2 SVGIG (reference sequence). This chain's CDR3 is CARSPTTGRNSPLHF. DNA for the CDR3: TGTGCCCGGAGTCCCACGACAGGCCGCAATTCACCCCTCCACTTT.

The chain links TRBV28 to TRBJ2-7; D is perhaps TRBD2 (6 bases). The CDR3 covers 13 residues. Germline-derived CDR1 and CDR2 are MDHEN and SYDVKM. The V end was cut by 4 bases, the J end by 1 base, with 8 bases between. CDR3 nucleotides: TGTGCCAGCAGTTACGGGGGATCCTACGAGCAGTACTTC. Translating gives CASSYGGSYEQYF.

A single count supports this clone. The rearrangement joins TRBV30 to TRBJ1-3, with 7 positions matching TRBD1. Trimming at V came to 2 bases and at J to 4 bases, leaving 2 bases not matched to a gene. The CDR3 length is 13 residues. Germline-derived CDR1 and CDR2 are GTSNPN and SVGIG (reference sequence). The CDR3 loop is CAWSTGVGNTIYF. DNA for the CDR3: TGTGCCTGGAGTACAGGGGTCGGAAACACCATATATTTT.

The CDR3 nucleotides read TGTGCCAGCAGCTCCCAAAGGGCTAATTCACCCCTCCACTTT. It codes for CASSSQRANSPLHF. The chain carries TRBV11-2 and TRBJ1-6, with unresolved D. The CDR3 contains 14 residues. Trimming pared 4 bases from V and 6 bases from J, leaving 10 bases between. CDR1 and CDR2 from the germline V gene are SGHAT and FQNNGV.

This chain joins TRBV11-2 and TRBJ2-3; perhaps D is TRBD1 or TRBD2 (5 bases each). The germline CDR1 and CDR2 sequences are SGHAT and FQNNGV. The CDR3 is made up of 13 amino acids. Trimming stripped 4 bases from V and 4 bases from J, with 9 bases between. CDR3 bases: TGTGCCAGCAGCTCCTTGGGGGCAGATACGCAGTATTTT. Protein sequence: CASSSLGADTQYF.

The chain links TRBV4-3 to TRBJ2-7; 8 bases agree with TRBD2. This CDR3 is 15 amino acids long. The V gene end was trimmed by 4 bases and the J gene end by 0 bases; junction bases not matched to a gene: 5. Germline V gives CDR1 LGHNA, CDR2 YSLEER. The CDR3 region has the DNA TGCGCCAGCAGCCCCCAGCGGGGGAGCTCCTACGAGCAGTACTTC. As protein: CASSPQRGSSYEQYF.